This T cell receptor (beta chain) was observed in a study of T cell responses to AZD1222 COVID-19 vaccine. Points from the study as a whole: Of spike-specific TCRs, nearly half reportedly target regions left unmutated in variants.

This CDR3 has 12 residues. V shed 2 bases and J shed 8 bases, with 7 bases lying between them. The germline V gene has CDR1 MDHEN and CDR2 SYDVKM. Profiled with immunoSEQ multiplex PCR; TCRdb holds only in-frame clones, not every one. This table holds fewer than 85,000 clones, around nine tenths found once. With regard to this clone: Its target is unknown.

The receptor's source is an adult who received the MenACWY meningococcal vaccine as a control. The genes are TRBV28 and TRBJ2-1, with D unresolved. Sequenced here: peripheral blood, sampled 28 days after the second dose of the MenACWY control vaccine. CDR3 sequence (DNA): TGTGCCAGCAGTTTAGCAGGTTATGAGCAGTTCTTC. Protein: CASSLAGYEQFF.